This T cell receptor beta chain was documented in a study of cytomegalovirus exposure and HLA in healthy donors. Study-level information: The 120 validation repertoires used the same platform as the approximately 670 first-cohort repertoires (as reported by a later analysis).

The CDR3 runs 17 residues. The germline CDR1 and CDR2 sequences are MNHEY and SMNVEV (reference sequence). V dropped 6 bases and J dropped 0; count of bases not matched to a gene: 10. The repertoire was sequenced with immunoSEQ multiplex PCR; TCRdb's copy has only in-frame clones and lacks some. The sample consists of over 250,000 clones, roughly 87% of them appearing once. Study findings and constraints: CMV antigen specificity was confirmed in vitro for a few CMV-associated chains.

Turning to this clone: Its antigen is unidentified.

The TCR sequence derives from a woman aged 25 to 39 in good health and CMV-seropositive. The V gene is TRBV27, the J gene TRBJ1-1; 10 positions match TRBD1. Source material: PBMCs. CDR3 residues: CASRTPGQGIMNTEAFF. CDR3 DNA: TGTGCCAGCAGGACGCCGGGACAGGGGATTATGAACACTGAAGCTTTCTTT.